This is a list of T cell receptor beta chains from one sample in a study of blood T cell repertoires in COVID-19. Sequencing was performed with immunoSEQ multiplex PCR; in TCRdb, only in-frame clones are kept and a portion is missing. The sample contains roughly 280,000 clones, around 90% of which appear only once. The sample taken for sequencing was peripheral blood. Receptors were obtained from a woman in her 50s who had recovered from COVID-19. The CDR3 runs from the conserved cysteine through the conserved F or W. A D gene is named only where the DNA matches it firmly. Some rows mark clone size as missing; the rest say once, few, many or name a class of expanded clone.

clone size: -; J gene: TRBJ2-1; D gene: -; V gene: TRBV15; CDR3 protein: CATSRGASLPQQFF; CDR3 DNA: TGTGCCACCAGCAGAGGGGCCTCCCTTCCCCAACAGTTCTTC
clone size: -; J gene: TRBJ2-7; D gene: TRBD1; V gene: TRBV6-5; CDR3 protein: CASSRTGAYEQYF; CDR3 DNA: TGTGCCAGCAGCCGGACAGGGGCCTACGAGCAGTACTTC
clone size: -; J gene: TRBJ1-5; D gene: -; V gene: TRBV15; CDR3 protein: CATSSGQTGTHNQPQHF; CDR3 DNA: TGTGCCACCAGCAGTGGCCAAACAGGGACACACAATCAGCCCCAGCATTTT
clone size: -; J gene: TRBJ1-1; D gene: -; V gene: TRBV19; CDR3 protein: CASSGSSAEAFF; CDR3 DNA: TGTGCCAGTAGTGGTTCGAGCGCTGAAGCTTTCTTT
clone size: -; J gene: TRBJ2-1; D gene: -; V gene: TRBV6-5; CDR3 protein: CASSYSWTGRDEQFF; CDR3 DNA: TGTGCCAGCAGTTACTCCTGGACAGGGAGGGATGAGCAGTTCTTC
clone size: -; J gene: TRBJ2-2; D gene: TRBD2; V gene: TRBV7-8; CDR3 protein: CASSLKRGTSGANTGELFF; CDR3 DNA: TGTGCCAGCAGCTTAAAACGCGGGACTAGCGGGGCGAACACCGGGGAGCTGTTTTTT
clone size: -; J gene: TRBJ2-4; D gene: -; V gene: TRBV12-3/TRBV12-4; CDR3 protein: CASSPSSNIQYF; CDR3 DNA: TGTGCCAGCAGCCCGTCTAGTAACATTCAGTACTTC
clone size: -; J gene: TRBJ1-5; D gene: -; V gene: TRBV7-6; CDR3 protein: CASSPQGYQPQHF; CDR3 DNA: TGTGCCAGCAGCCCCCAGGGATATCAGCCCCAGCATTTT
clone size: -; J gene: TRBJ2-2; D gene: -; V gene: TRBV4-3; CDR3 protein: CASSQGRSTGELFF; CDR3 DNA: TGCGCCAGCAGCCAGGGGAGGTCCACCGGGGAGCTGTTTTTT
clone size: once; J gene: TRBJ2-1; D gene: -; V gene: TRBV30; CDR3 protein: CAWSGQGHEQFF; CDR3 DNA: TGTGCCTGGAGTGGCCAGGGGCATGAGCAGTTCTTC
clone size: -; J gene: TRBJ2-7; D gene: TRBD1; V gene: TRBV6-6; CDR3 protein: CASTLGQGYEQYF; CDR3 DNA: TGTGCCAGCACTCTAGGACAGGGCTACGAGCAGTACTTC
clone size: -; J gene: TRBJ2-7; D gene: TRBD2; V gene: TRBV11-2; CDR3 protein: CASSVQLAGGPGEQYF; CDR3 DNA: TGTGCCAGCAGCGTCCAATTAGCGGGAGGGCCAGGCGAGCAGTACTTC
clone size: -; J gene: TRBJ1-5; D gene: TRBD1; V gene: TRBV28; CDR3 protein: CASNPGQGFAQPQHF; CDR3 DNA: TGTGCCAGCAATCCGGGACAGGGGTTCGCTCAGCCCCAGCATTTT
clone size: -; J gene: TRBJ1-1; D gene: TRBD1; V gene: TRBV5-1; CDR3 protein: CASSLAAGGSGTEAFF; CDR3 DNA: TGCGCCAGCAGCTTGGCCGCAGGGGGTTCGGGCACTGAAGCTTTCTTT
clone size: -; J gene: TRBJ2-1; D gene: TRBD2; V gene: TRBV6-1; CDR3 protein: CASSEARRGWYYNEQFF; CDR3 DNA: TGTGCCAGCAGTGAGGCGCGGCGGGGGTGGTACTACAATGAGCAGTTCTTC